These 25 T cell receptor beta chains were sequenced from one sample in a study of identical twins. MiXCR, applied by TCRdb to the 5' RACE reads, yields one record per CDR3 protein. The sample carries 1.5 million to 2 million distinct CDR3 sequences, about 32% recorded once. Sequencing input: cord blood. The origin of the receptors is a newborn girl in good health.

The rearrangement joins TRBV24-1 to TRBJ2-1, with D perhaps matching TRBD2 (7 bases). V lost 3 bases and J 10 bases, leaving 21 bases between the germline ends. CDR1 and CDR2 (germline): KGHDR, SFDVKD. The CDR3 length is 16 residues. CDR3 nucleotide sequence: TGTGCCACCAGTGATCCGTGCCGGGGGGCCACCTACGAGCAGTTCTTC. Protein: CATSDPCRGATYEQFF.

The genes are TRBV5-1 and TRBJ2-5; TRBD1 is a possible D gene (6 bases). Gene TRBJ2-7 matches the end of the DNA better, so the J call may be wrong. This CDR3 has 12 residues. Germline loops: CDR1 SGHRS, CDR2 YFSETQ. The CDR3 region has the DNA TGCGCCAGCAGCCCTATACAGGGCGAGCAGTACTTC. This gives the protein CASSPIQGEQYF.

As concerns this clonotype: This could be a read error, since a much larger clone is one nucleotide away. This chain uses TRBV27 with TRBJ2-7, with 8 nucleotides matching TRBD2. V trimming: 5 bases; J trimming: 4 bases; junction bases outside the gene matches: 7. The length of the CDR3 is 14 residues. Germline CDR1 MNHEY, CDR2 SMNVEV (reference sequence). The CDR3 sequence: CASSVGTRGYEQYF. CDR3 nucleotide sequence: TGTGCCAGCAGTGTAGGGACTAGGGGGTACGAGCAGTACTTC.

Comment on this clonotype: A junction boundary mismatches the germline segment, possibly from a read error. V is TRBV30 and J is TRBJ2-4; the D is unclear. The germline V gene encodes CDR1 GTSNPN and CDR2 SVGIG (reference sequence). The CDR3 extends over 11 amino acids. CDR3 region: CACGAENIQYF. The CDR3 DNA sequence: TGTGCCTGCGGAGCCGAAAACATTCAGTACTTC.

V and J are TRBV13 and TRBJ2-3; D may be TRBD2 (6 bases). V gave up 5 bases and J gave up 7 bases, with 13 bases separating them. Germline lookup yields CDR1 PRHDT and CDR2 FYEKMQ (reference sequence). The CDR3 loop spans 13 amino acids. The CDR3 loop reads CASSGTSSYTQYF. DNA of the CDR3: TGTGCCAGCAGCGGCACTAGCTCATATACGCAGTATTTT.

This clonotype has more than one count but fewer than ten. The CDR3 sequence is CASSSGLTDTEAFF. CDR3 nucleotides: TGTGCCAGCAGCTCGGGACTTACGGACACTGAAGCTTTCTTT. The chain is built from TRBV7-9 and TRBJ1-1; D is perhaps TRBD1 (5 bases). The CDR3 runs to 14 residues. The V end lost 4 bases, the J end lost 3 bases, and 12 bases lay between the germline ends. CDR1 and CDR2 (germline): SEHNR, FQNEAQ (reference sequence).

The genes are TRBV27 and TRBJ2-5, with 7 bases identical to TRBD1. Germline CDR1 is MNHEY and CDR2 is SMNVEV (reference sequence). The CDR3 sequence is 14 residues long. Losses at the gene ends were 5 bases for V and 5 bases for J; bases not matched to a gene: 8. The CDR3 here is CASSVDRRGETQYF. Written as DNA, the CDR3 is TGTGCCAGCAGTGTGGACAGGCGAGGGGAGACCCAGTACTTC.

The chain combines TRBV7-2 with TRBJ1-6, with no clear D. This CDR3 has 16 amino acids. CDR1 is SGHTA and CDR2 is FQGNSA in the germline V gene. Trimming cost V 1 base and J 2 bases, with 9 bases left between them. The CDR3 loop is CASSLDLLPYNSPLHF. For the CDR3, the DNA is TGTGCCAGCAGCTTAGACCTATTACCCTATAATTCACCCCTCCACTTT.

The J gene is TRBJ1-2, the V gene TRBV6-8; TRBD1 might be the D (6 bases). The CDR3 has 17 amino acids. Germline V gene data show CDR1 as MNHGY and CDR2 as SAAAGT. V lost 6 bases to trimming and J lost 8 bases, with 28 bases between them. The DNA for the CDR3 is TGTGCCAGCAGCTCTCTCATAGCGGGGGCCTCCATGTCAGGCTACACCTTC. It yields the protein CASSSLIAGASMSGYTF.

This clonotype was recorded a few times. V and J are TRBV28 and TRBJ2-5; no definite D call. The germline V gene has CDR1 MDHEN and CDR2 SYDVKM. The CDR3 runs to 14 residues. The V end lost 7 bases, the J end lost 11 bases, and 23 bases lay between the germline ends. CDR3 nucleotides: TGTGCCAGCATTTCGACGCCCGTGTGGGGTGAGCAGTACTTC. This encodes CASISTPVWGEQYF.

The sample holds many counts of this clonotype. The V call is TRBV12-3 or TRBV12-4, the J call TRBJ2-1, with 9 bases matching TRBD1. This CDR3 spans 15 amino acids. V trimming: 1 base; J trimming: 4 bases; junction bases outside the gene matches: 2. This chain's CDR3 is CASSLETGGYNEQFF. DNA for the CDR3: TGTGCCAGCAGTTTAGAGACAGGGGGTTACAATGAGCAGTTCTTC.

CDR3 residues: CASSDLGGAKNIQYF. CDR3 bases: TGTGCCAGCAGTGACCTGGGAGGGGCCAAAAACATTCAGTACTTC. The rearrangement links TRBV2 to TRBJ2-4, with 7 bases aligning to TRBD2. Germline values: CDR1 SNHLY, CDR2 FYNNEI. This CDR3 is 15 amino acids long. V lost 3 bases, J lost 1 base, and 3 bases stayed unmatched.

The V gene is TRBV10-3, the J gene TRBJ2-5; a possible D gene is TRBD2 (6 bases). CDR1 is ENHRY, CDR2 SYGVKD, per germline. The CDR3 spans 13 residues. Between the trimmed V and J ends, which lost 6 bases and 13 bases, there was a span of 21 bases. The CDR3 DNA reads TGTGCCATCAGGGAGGGACCGATCAATGAGCGGTACTTC. Protein product: CAIREGPINERYF.

The chain joins TRBV27 to TRBJ1-1, with a possible D match to TRBD1 (6 bases). Germline V gene sequence: CDR1 MNHEY, CDR2 SMNVEV (reference sequence). The length of the CDR3 is 13 residues. With 3 bases removed from V and 10 bases from J, the gap between germline ends came to 15 bases. CDR3 residues: CASSLGRGGGAFF. The CDR3 DNA reads as TGTGCCAGCAGTTTGGGGAGGGGGGGCGGAGCTTTCTTT.

This clonotype was observed a handful of times. V gene TRBV4-2 combines with J gene TRBJ2-3; D not resolved. Germline V gene sequence: CDR1 LGHNA, CDR2 YNFKEQ. The CDR3 runs 13 residues. V dropped 4 bases and J dropped 7 bases, with 12 bases sitting between them. The CDR3 region has the DNA TGTGCCAGCAGCCTGACCCGACGCAATACGCAGTATTTT. This sequence encodes CASSLTRRNTQYF.

This chain uses TRBV7-2 with TRBJ2-7; tentatively, D is TRBD2 (6 bases). V dropped 10 bases and J dropped 1 base, with 17 bases sitting between them. The CDR3 extends over 14 amino acids. From germline, CDR1 is SGHTA and CDR2 FQGNSA. The CDR3 DNA follows: TGTGCCATCAGTTTCCCGGGACTTTCCTACGAGCAGTACTTC. Its protein product is CAISFPGLSYEQYF.

The chain uses TRBV6-5 and TRBJ1-1; maybe TRBD1 (5 bases). In germline, CDR1 is MNHEY, CDR2 SVGAGI. V was clipped by 2 bases and J by 10 bases, with 11 bases between them. The CDR3 runs to 12 residues. CDR3 DNA: TGTGCCAGCAGTTACAGGGGCAAAGGAGCTTTCTTT. It yields the protein CASSYRGKGAFF.

CDR3 protein: CASRPKQGLASYEQYF. CDR3 DNA: TGTGCCAGCAGGCCTAAACAGGGGCTAGCCTCCTACGAGCAGTACTTC. The chain employs TRBV6-1 and TRBJ2-7; 7 bases agree with TRBD1. Germline CDR1 reads MNHNS; CDR2 reads SASEGT. With V trimmed by 6 bases and J by 0 bases, 11 bases remained unmatched. The CDR3 consists of 16 residues.

This clonotype appeared a few times. V and J are TRBV7-2 and TRBJ2-7; TRBD1 matches 7 bases. Germline assignment: CDR1 SGHTA and CDR2 FQGNSA. After removal of 1 base from V and 2 bases from J, the junction contained 5 bases not matched to a gene. This CDR3 spans 15 amino acids. The CDR3 nucleotides read TGTGCCAGCAGCTTAGACTGGGACAGAGCCTACGAGCAGTACTTC. This sequence encodes CASSLDWDRAYEQYF.

This clonotype showed up just a few times. This sequence joins TRBV5-8 and TRBJ1-2; D not resolved. CDR3 length: 14 amino acids. V was trimmed by 1 base and J by 4 bases, leaving 11 bases between them. Germline CDR1 reads SGHTS; CDR2 reads YDEGEE. The CDR3 spells CASSLLVVFYGYTF. CDR3 DNA: TGTGCCAGCAGCTTGCTCGTGGTCTTCTATGGCTACACCTTC.

V is TRBV28 and J is TRBJ2-2; TRBD2 agrees at 9 bases. Germline-derived CDR1 and CDR2 are MDHEN and SYDVKM. V dropped 3 bases and J dropped 7; count of bases not matched to a gene: 9. CDR3 length equals 16 residues. CDR3 sequence reads: CASSFLPGLAIGELFF. The CDR3 nucleotides read TGTGCCAGCAGTTTCCTCCCGGGACTAGCTATCGGGGAGCTGTTTTTT.

The CDR3 spells CASSADRDSEFYEQYF. CDR3 sequence (DNA): TGTGCCAGCAGCGCCGACCGGGACTCCGAGTTCTACGAGCAGTACTTC. The chain employs TRBV7-7 and TRBJ2-7; D is possibly TRBD2 (6 bases). CDR1 is SSHAT and CDR2 is FNYEAQ in the germline V gene (reference sequence). There are 16 residues in the CDR3. Trimming took off 5 bases at V and 3 bases at J, with 20 bases between the two ends.

The CDR3 nucleotides read TGCAGTGCTAGTGGACAGGGGGCTAATTCACCCCTCCACTTT. This gives the protein CSASGQGANSPLHF. This chain uses TRBV20-1 with TRBJ1-6; 11 positions match TRBD1. This CDR3 has 14 amino acids. With 3 bases clipped from V and 6 bases from J, the junction kept 1 base outside the gene matches. Germline V gene lookup returns CDR1 DFQATT and CDR2 SNEGSKA (reference sequence).

The CDR3: CASSRSTANYGYTF. In nucleotides, the CDR3 is TGTGCCAGCAGTAGGTCGACGGCCAACTATGGCTACACCTTC. The V call is TRBV27, the J call TRBJ1-2; D remains ambiguous. CDR1 and CDR2 from the germline V gene are MNHEY and SMNVEV (reference sequence). The V gene lost 5 bases and the J gene lost 2 bases, with 12 bases spanning the gap. This CDR3 spans 14 amino acids.

The sample holds one count of this clonotype. The chain's CDR3 is CASSFRFASGGDEQYF. As DNA, the CDR3 is TGCGCCAGCAGCTTCAGGTTTGCTAGCGGGGGGGATGAGCAGTACTTC. The chain joins TRBV5-1 to TRBJ2-5, with 12 bases fitting TRBD2. The CDR3 loop spans 16 amino acids. The V and J ends lost 2 bases and 11 bases, in that order; junction bases with no gene match: 13. Germline V gene lookup returns CDR1 SGHRS and CDR2 YFSETQ.